The 8 T cell receptor beta chains reported below all come from one sample, sequenced in a study of blood T cell repertoires in COVID-19. Method: immunoSEQ multiplex PCR; TCRdb's copy keeps in-frame clones and lacks some. The sample lists 200,000 or so clones; roughly 80% were seen once. Sequencing was performed on peripheral blood. The receptors derive from a man aged 55 to 69 with active or convalescent COVID-19.

The CDR3 DNA is TGTGCCAGCAGCTTAGTCGCGTACACTGAAGCTTTCTTT. Protein sequence: CASSLVAYTEAFF. The V gene is TRBV11-3, the J gene TRBJ1-1; D is unclear. V lost 1 base to trimming and J lost 3 bases, with 6 bases between them. This CDR3 is 13 amino acids long. Looked up from germline, CDR1 is SGHNT and CDR2 is YENEEA.

The gene calls are TRBV10-3 and TRBJ1-2; the D gene is possibly TRBD1 (6 bases). With 2 bases removed from V and 3 bases from J, the gap between germline ends came to 13 bases. CDR3 length: 15 residues. Germline loops: CDR1 ENHRY, CDR2 SYGVKD. CDR3 sequence reads: CAISEGGEVDYGYTF. CDR3 DNA: TGTGCCATCAGTGAGGGGGGCGAGGTCGACTATGGCTACACCTTC.

The rearrangement joins TRBV27 to TRBJ2-1, with D tentatively TRBD2 (5 bases). Germline V lookup: CDR1 MNHEY, CDR2 SMNVEV (reference sequence). The length of the CDR3 is 15 residues. Trimming pared 3 bases from V and 4 bases from J, leaving 13 bases between. The CDR3 loop reads CASSLRPGLYNEQFF. CDR3 bases: TGTGCCAGCAGTTTGAGACCCGGACTTTACAATGAGCAGTTCTTC.

This rearrangement joins TRBV9 to TRBJ2-5; the match to TRBD1 covers 7 bases. Germline V CDR1 and CDR2: SGDLS, YYNGEE. The CDR3 extends over 16 amino acids. Losses at the gene ends were 3 bases for V and 4 bases for J; bases not matched to a gene: 12. The CDR3 bases are TGTGCCAGCAGCGCTCCGTCGGGACAGCTAACAGAGACCCAGTACTTC. Translating it yields CASSAPSGQLTETQYF.

This chain connects TRBV10-3 to TRBJ2-1, with 11 nucleotides matching TRBD2. The CDR3 contains 16 residues. Trimming cost V 3 bases and J 7 bases; bases outside gene matches: 8. Per germline, CDR1 ENHRY and CDR2 SYGVKD. The CDR3 is CAISDYGTSGNNEQFF. In DNA form, the CDR3 reads TGTGCCATCAGTGACTACGGGACTAGCGGAAATAATGAGCAGTTCTTC.

The V and J genes are TRBV7-3 and TRBJ2-7; tentatively, D is TRBD2 (6 bases). Trimming took 3 bases from V and 0 from J, leaving 12 bases between them. This CDR3 contains 15 residues. Germline V gene data show CDR1 as SGHTA and CDR2 as FQGTGA. CDR3 in amino acids: CASSLEAGLSYEQYF. CDR3 coding DNA: TGTGCCAGCAGCTTGGAAGCGGGCCTCTCCTACGAGCAGTACTTC.

The CDR3 is CASSSTSGLANTGELFF. The CDR3 DNA reads TGTGCCAGCAGCTCGACTAGCGGTCTTGCGAACACCGGGGAGCTGTTTTTT. The V and J genes are TRBV7-9 and TRBJ2-2, with TRBD2 matching 9 bases. Per germline, CDR1 SEHNR and CDR2 FQNEAQ (reference sequence). Trimming removed 4 bases from V and 0 bases from J; junction bases left unmatched: 6. There are 17 residues in the CDR3.

As for this clone: Different DNA sequences within this sample yield the same CDR3. The chain joins TRBV5-1 to TRBJ2-3, with 7 nucleotides matching TRBD2. The CDR3 contains 13 residues. Trimming removed 7 bases from V and 2 bases from J; junction bases left unmatched: 4. Germline V CDR1 and CDR2: SGHRS, YFSETQ. CDR3 DNA sequence: TGCGCCAGCTCTAGCGGATCCACAGATACGCAGTATTTT. It specifies CASSSGSTDTQYF.